Listed below are T cell receptor beta chains from one sample, sequenced in a study of technical replicates of blood from a few donors. The table came from immunoSEQ multiplex PCR; TCRdb's copy has only in-frame clones and leaves some out. Altogether about 75,000 clones are present, about 90% being singletons, with the ten largest covering less than 0.5%. Sequenced input: T cells isolated from PBMCs. The receptors here all came from a human donor in good health. CDR3s include the opening cysteine and the closing phenylalanine or tryptophan. D genes are given only for firm matches. Clone size is shown for a subset of rows, as once, few, many or a class of expanded clone.

>15|NA|TRBJ1-1|TRBV10-2|TRBD1
CASSEPRTGNTEAFF
TGCGCCAGCAGTGAGCCGAGGACAGGGAACACTGAAGCTTTCTTT
>12|NA|TRBJ1-2|TRBV29-1|TRBD1
CSVDRQGDGYTF
TGCAGCGTTGATAGACAGGGCGATGGCTACACCTTC
>14|NA|TRBJ1-3|TRBV7-2|NA
CASSLFLSGNTIYF
TGTGCCAGCAGCTTATTCCTCTCTGGAAACACCATATATTTT
>13|once|TRBJ2-3|TRBV29-1|NA
CSALAYRSDTQYF
TGCAGCGCGCTAGCGTACCGTTCAGATACGCAGTATTTT
>15|NA|TRBJ2-3|TRBV7-2|NA
CASSILVTGTDTQYF
TGTGCCAGCAGTATACTAGTCACCGGCACAGATACGCAGTATTTT
>14|NA|TRBJ1-5|TRBV2|TRBD1
CASSVQGTNQPQHF
TGTGCCAGCAGTGTACAGGGGACCAATCAGCCCCAGCATTTT
>15|NA|TRBJ2-1|TRBV5-1|TRBD1
CASSLGTDLYNEQFF
TGCGCCAGCAGCCTCGGGACAGACCTATACAATGAGCAGTTCTTC
>18|once|TRBJ2-2|TRBV9|TRBD2
CASSARRVREERGGELFF
TGTGCCAGCAGCGCCCGCAGGGTACGGGAGGAACGCGGCGGGGAGCTGTTTTTT
>14|NA|TRBJ1-5|TRBV19|TRBD1
CASTSQGQGQPQHF
TGTGCCAGTACCAGCCAGGGACAGGGGCAGCCCCAGCATTTT
>13|NA|TRBJ2-7|TRBV5-1|NA
CASSWTNYYEQYF
TGCGCCAGCAGTTGGACAAACTACTACGAGCAGTACTTC
>14|NA|TRBJ1-1|TRBV19|TRBD1
CASRPGTGGTEAFF
TGTGCCAGTAGGCCCGGGACAGGGGGCACTGAAGCTTTCTTT
>11|NA|TRBJ2-7|TRBV7-2|NA
CASSQSGTQYF
TGTGCCAGCAGCCAATCTGGCACGCAGTACTTC
>14|NA|TRBJ1-3|TRBV19|NA
CASSIDSSGNTIYF
TGTGCCAGTAGTATAGACAGCTCTGGAAACACCATATATTTT
>15|NA|TRBJ2-2|TRBV28|NA
CASSFQGVNTGELFF
TGTGCCAGCAGTTTCCAAGGGGTCAACACCGGGGAGCTGTTTTTT
>13|once|TRBJ1-2|TRBV6-5|NA
CASSYGGWSGYTF
TGTGCCAGCAGTTACGGTGGGTGGAGTGGCTACACCTTC
>13|NA|TRBJ1-4|TRBV15|NA
CATSRVGREKLFF
TGTGCCACCAGCAGAGTTGGTAGAGAAAAACTGTTTTTT
>13|NA|TRBJ2-3|TRBV7-2|NA
CASSMTSTDTQYF
TGTGCCAGCAGCATGACTAGCACAGATACGCAGTATTTT
>15|NA|TRBJ1-1|TRBV7-8|TRBD1
CASSEGTGGYTEAFF
TGTGCCAGCAGCGAAGGGACAGGGGGTTACACTGAAGCTTTCTTT
>14|NA|TRBJ2-2|TRBV29-1|TRBD2
CSGEVAGGTGELFF
TGCAGCGGGGAGGTAGCGGGAGGAACCGGGGAGCTGTTTTTT
>13|NA|TRBJ2-7|TRBV2|NA
CASSVRQVYEQYF
TGTGCCAGCAGTGTACGGCAGGTCTACGAGCAGTACTTC
>13|NA|TRBJ2-1|TRBV10-1|NA
CASSEMRDNEQFF
TGCGCCAGCAGTGAAATGAGGGACAATGAGCAGTTCTTC
>13|NA|TRBJ1-4|TRBV2|NA
CASRQDMVEKLFF
TGTGCCTCCCGACAGGACATGGTTGAAAAACTGTTTTTT
>18|NA|TRBJ2-3|TRBV4-3|TRBD1
CASSQALGGTGKYGTQYF
TGCGCCAGCAGCCAGGCCTTAGGAGGGACAGGGAAATATGGTACGCAGTATTTT
>15|NA|TRBJ2-7|TRBV9|NA
CASSVAQGVGYEQYF
TGTGCCAGCAGCGTAGCCCAGGGTGTCGGCTACGAGCAGTACTTC
>18|NA|TRBJ2-5|TRBV11-3|TRBD2
CASSTESGRPSLGETQYF
TGTGCCAGCAGCACGGAAAGCGGGAGGCCTTCATTAGGAGAGACCCAGTACTTC
>12|NA|TRBJ2-2|TRBV27|NA
CASSLNTGELFF
TGTGCCAGCAGTCTCAACACCGGGGAGCTGTTTTTT
>10|NA|TRBJ2-7|TRBV2|NA
CASRGYEQYF
TGTGCCAGCCGGGGATACGAGCAGTACTTC
>16|NA|TRBJ2-1|TRBV9|TRBD2
CASSVEWTSGYNEQFF
TGTGCCAGCAGCGTAGAGTGGACTAGCGGATACAATGAGCAGTTCTTC
>15|NA|TRBJ1-2|TRBV5-1|TRBD1
CASSWDRLANYGYTF
TGCGCCAGCAGCTGGGACAGATTAGCTAACTATGGCTACACCTTC
>15|NA|TRBJ2-2|TRBV19|TRBD1
CASSIAQGVTGELFF
TGTGCCAGTAGTATAGCGCAGGGGGTCACCGGGGAGCTGTTTTTT
>18|NA|TRBJ2-1|TRBV4-1|TRBD2
CASSQGISRAGGGDEQFF
TGCGCCAGCAGCCAAGGAATCAGCCGGGCGGGAGGGGGAGATGAGCAGTTCTTC
>15|NA|TRBJ1-1|TRBV7-9|TRBD1
CASSPGDSGRTEAFF
TGTGCCAGCAGCCCGGGGGACAGCGGTAGGACTGAAGCTTTCTTT
>15|NA|TRBJ1-2|TRBV5-8|NA
CASSLPFIDHYGYTF
TGTGCCAGCAGCTTGCCTTTCATAGATCACTATGGCTACACCTTC
>15|NA|TRBJ1-5|TRBV7-9|TRBD1
CASSLGTGGYQPQHF
TGTGCCAGCAGCTTAGGGACAGGGGGCTATCAGCCCCAGCATTTT
>13|NA|TRBJ2-2|TRBV6-5|TRBD2
CASSGGKTGELFF
TGTGCCTCATCGGGGGGGAAAACCGGGGAGCTGTTTTTT
>15|NA|TRBJ1-1|TRBV10-3|TRBD1
CAISEDRGMRTEAFF
TGTGCCATCAGTGAGGACAGGGGGATGAGAACTGAAGCTTTCTTT